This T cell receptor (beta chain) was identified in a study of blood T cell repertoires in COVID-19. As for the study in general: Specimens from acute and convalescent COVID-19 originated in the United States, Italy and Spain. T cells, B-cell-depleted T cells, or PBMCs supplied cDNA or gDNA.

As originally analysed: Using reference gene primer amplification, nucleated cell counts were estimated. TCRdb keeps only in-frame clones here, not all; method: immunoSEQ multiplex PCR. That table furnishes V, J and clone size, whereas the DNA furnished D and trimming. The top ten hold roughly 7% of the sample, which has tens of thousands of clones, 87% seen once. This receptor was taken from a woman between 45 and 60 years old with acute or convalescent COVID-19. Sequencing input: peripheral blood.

Here the CDR3 DNA reads TGTGCCACCAGCAGAGAACTAGCGGGAGGGATTGAGCAGTTCTTC. This encodes CATSRELAGGIEQFF. The genes are TRBV15 and TRBJ2-1, with 13 bases identical to TRBD2. With V trimmed by 0 bases and J by 9 bases, 2 bases remained unmatched. Germline V lookup: CDR1 LNHNV, CDR2 YYDKDF (reference sequence). This CDR3 region has 15 residues.